Presented here are 17 T cell receptor beta chains from one specimen sequenced in a study of shared clonotypes between healthy human individuals. Assay: immunoSEQ multiplex PCR; the TCRdb copy retains only in-frame clones and omits some. The table records about 2.2 million clones, about 92% of them present only once. Naive CD8 isolation took CD45RO-negative cells positively selected for CCR7 and excluded terminally differentiated effector memory CD45RA+ cells. The sample consisted of naive CD8+ T cells from PBMCs. The receptors here all came from a man aged 18 to 29 in good health. Some clones in this sample may be carry-over from other donors' samples.

The rearrangement uses TRBV9 and TRBJ1-2, with a possible D match to TRBD1 (5 bases). Germline V gene sequence: CDR1 SGDLS, CDR2 YYNGEE. The V gene lost 3 bases and the J gene lost 0 bases, with 15 bases spanning the gap. This CDR3 region has 16 residues. The CDR3 nucleotides are TGTGCCAGCAGCGAAGATCCGGGGCCAACTAACTATGGCTACACCTTC. It specifies CASSEDPGPTNYGYTF.

This rearrangement joins TRBV9 to TRBJ2-3, with TRBD2 matching 9 bases. Germline-derived CDR1 and CDR2 are SGDLS and YYNGEE. Unmatched junction bases numbered 10, after V lost 4 bases and J lost 4 bases. The CDR3 loop spans 16 amino acids. The CDR3 DNA is TGTGCCAGCAGCCCGTCCGGCGGGAGGGCCTCAGATACGCAGTATTTT. Translation gives CASSPSGGRASDTQYF.

The J gene is TRBJ2-7, the V gene TRBV2; TRBD2 might be the D (5 bases). The germline CDR1 and CDR2 sequences are SNHLY and FYNNEI. The CDR3 is 17 residues long. V was cut by 2 bases and J by 3 bases, with 20 bases left in between. CDR3 sequence (DNA): TGTGCCAGCAGTGAAAGGGTTAAGCGGAGCCCTAACTACGAGCAGTACTTC. Residues: CASSERVKRSPNYEQYF.

The J gene is TRBJ2-5, the V gene TRBV4-1; TRBD1 aligns across 7 bases. The CDR3 is 16 residues long. Trimming at V came to 1 base and at J to 1 base, leaving 6 bases not matched to a gene. Germline values: CDR1 MGHRA, CDR2 YSYEKL. Written as DNA, the CDR3 is TGCGCCAGCAGCCAAGGCACGACAGGGCTCCAAGAGACCCAGTACTTC. This translates into CASSQGTTGLQETQYF.

The J gene is TRBJ2-7, the V gene TRBV4-1; 7 nucleotides match TRBD2. Per germline, CDR1 MGHRA and CDR2 YSYEKL. The CDR3 is made up of 13 amino acids. Germline trimming cut 4 bases from V and 6 bases from J; bases unmatched to any gene: 6. CDR3 in amino acids: CASSLRLAGEQYF. As DNA, the CDR3 is TGCGCCAGCAGCCTTCGACTAGCTGGCGAGCAGTACTTC.

A single count supports this clone. V usage is TRBV28 and J usage is TRBJ2-3; 15 bases agree with TRBD2. V lost 5 bases and J lost 6; bases outside the gene matches: 12. The germline V gene has CDR1 MDHEN and CDR2 SYDVKM. The CDR3 sequence is 18 residues long. In nucleotides, the CDR3 is TGTGCCAGCAGTCCGGGACTAGCGGGAGGATGGGTTAGGGATACGCAGTATTTT. It translates to CASSPGLAGGWVRDTQYF.

DNA for the CDR3: TGTGCCGGCGGGGTCGCGAACACCGGGGAGCTGTTTTTT. Encoded protein: CAGGVANTGELFF. The chain combines TRBV7-9 with TRBJ2-2, with D perhaps TRBD2 (6 bases). Germline CDR1 and CDR2: SEHNR and FQNEAQ (reference sequence). CDR3 length: 13 residues. The V gene lost 11 bases and the J gene lost 0 bases, with 10 bases spanning the gap.

The V and J genes are TRBV10-3 and TRBJ1-4, with D unclear. Germline values: CDR1 ENHRY, CDR2 SYGVKD. Trimming stripped 2 bases from V and 6 bases from J, with 16 bases between. The CDR3 is 16 amino acids. DNA for the CDR3: TGTGCCATCAGTGAGATCTTGGTCTCCGGGGATGAAAAACTGTTTTTT. It encodes CAISEILVSGDEKLFF.

The CDR3 nucleotides read TGTGCCAGCAGCTTAGCGCACGAAGACTACGAGCAGTACTTC. Residues: CASSLAHEDYEQYF. V is TRBV7-9 and J is TRBJ2-7; D not resolved. CDR1 and CDR2 (germline): SEHNR, FQNEAQ (reference sequence). The CDR3 is 14 amino acids. Between the trimmed V and J ends, which lost 0 bases and 3 bases, there was a span of 9 bases. Looking up the rest from reference TRBV7-9 and TRBJ2-7 gives the full variable domain: DTGVSQNPRHKITKRGQNVTFRCDPISEHNRLYWYRQTLGQGPEFLTYFQNEAQLEKSRLLSDRFSAERPKGSFSTLEIQRTEQGDSAMYLCASSLAHEDYEQYFGPGTRLTVT.

This clone was recorded once. The chain is built from TRBV28 and TRBJ1-1, with D tentatively TRBD1 (5 bases). The germline gives CDR1 MDHEN, CDR2 SYDVKM. Between the trimmed V and J ends, which lost 3 bases and 4 bases, there was a span of 9 bases. The CDR3 length is 13 residues. The CDR3 here is CASSFRAGTEAFF. The CDR3 coding sequence is TGTGCCAGCAGTTTCAGGGCCGGCACTGAAGCTTTCTTT.

This chain joins TRBV9 and TRBJ2-7; 8 positions agree with TRBD1. Germline V gene data show CDR1 as SGDLS and CDR2 as YYNGEE. This CDR3 has 14 amino acids. V dropped 3 bases and J dropped 5; count of bases not matched to a gene: 7. CDR3 sequence (DNA): TGTGCCAGCAGCGCAGGGACAGGCATGGACGAGCAGTACTTC. The encoded protein is CASSAGTGMDEQYF.

The CDR3 here is CASSLGAGVGNTIYF. The CDR3 nucleotides read TGTGCCAGCAGTTTAGGGGCAGGGGTCGGAAACACCATATATTTT. The chain joins TRBV27 to TRBJ1-3, with a weak D call TRBD1 (6 bases). CDR1 is MNHEY, CDR2 SMNVEV, per germline (reference sequence). This CDR3 is 15 amino acids long. V was cut by 2 bases and J by 4 bases, with 12 bases left in between.

The CDR3 DNA sequence: TGTGCGACGACCGGCCCAGATACTCCCTACGAGCAGTACTTC. This codes for CATTGPDTPYEQYF. The chain combines TRBV15 with TRBJ2-7; D is unclear. CDR1 and CDR2 (germline): LNHNV, YYDKDF (reference sequence). The CDR3 is 14 amino acids.

The rearrangement uses TRBV29-1 and TRBJ1-2; the D gene is possibly TRBD1 (5 bases). V was clipped by 0 bases and J by 8 bases, with 22 bases between them. CDR3 size: 16 residues. CDR1 and CDR2 from the germline V gene are SQVTM and ANQGSEA. The CDR3 spells CSVEDSATGGEWGYTF. The CDR3 DNA reads TGCAGCGTTGAAGATTCCGCAACAGGCGGCGAGTGGGGCTACACCTTC.

This clone was observed a handful of times. CDR3 DNA sequence: TGTGCCAGCAGCGTTAAGCCGGCTTTCTTT. As protein: CASSVKPAFF. The rearrangement joins TRBV7-2 to TRBJ1-1; D not certain. CDR1 is SGHTA and CDR2 is FQGNSA in the germline V gene. The CDR3 is made up of 10 amino acids. V was clipped by 5 bases and J by 11 bases, with 9 bases between them.

The V and J genes are TRBV4-3 and TRBJ2-1; D is unresolved. The CDR3 runs 20 residues. Germline V lookup: CDR1 LGHNA, CDR2 YSLEER. V was cut by 1 base and J by 0 bases, with 22 bases left in between. The CDR3 bases are TGCGCCAGCAGCCAAGGGTGGGCCCCTAGGGCGGTGAGCTCCTACAATGAGCAGTTCTTC. Its translation: CASSQGWAPRAVSSYNEQFF.

Written as DNA, the CDR3 is TGCGCCAGCAGCCGAACAAAGCCCACAGGGTCTCGGGACTACGAGCAGTACTTC. Translating gives CASSRTKPTGSRDYEQYF. The V and J genes are TRBV4-1 and TRBJ2-7, with D possibly matching TRBD1 (6 bases). Per germline, CDR1 MGHRA and CDR2 YSYEKL. CDR3 length equals 18 residues. V was shortened by 4 bases and J by 3 bases, with 25 bases between the two germline ends.